A selection of T cell receptor beta chains follows, all from one sample in a study of OX40 agonist ivuxolimab in advanced cancers. Sequencing used immunoSEQ multiplex PCR; TCRdb keeps in-frame clones, though not all of them. The table records 45,000 to 65,000 clones, 60% to 80% of them present only once. The input for sequencing was CD4+ or CD8+ T cells sorted from blood, taken in a trial of the OX40 agonist ivuxolimab. The receptors shown here come from an adult with an advanced solid tumor such as melanoma, head and neck, liver or kidney cancer. Each CDR3 is given with its conserved first and last residue. The order of the fields is V gene, J gene, D gene, clone size, CDR3 protein, CDR3 DNA. A D gene is named only where the DNA matches it firmly. Expanded clones get a size class; other rows say once, few or many, or leave the size out.

v_gene: TRBV7-1
j_gene: TRBJ1-5
d_gene: .
abundance: once
CDR3aa: CASSLSRDQPQHF
CDR3nt: TGTGCCAGCAGCTTAAGTAGGGATCAGCCCCAGCATTTT

v_gene: TRBV9
j_gene: TRBJ2-7
d_gene: .
abundance: .
CDR3aa: CASSVGVSTYEQYF
CDR3nt: TGTGCCAGCAGCGTAGGCGTCAGCACATACGAGCAGTACTTC

v_gene: TRBV11-2
j_gene: TRBJ2-4
d_gene: TRBD2
abundance: .
CDR3aa: CASSSGLAGGKNIQYF
CDR3nt: TGTGCCAGCAGCTCGGGACTAGCGGGGGGAAAAAACATTCAGTACTTC

v_gene: TRBV6-1
j_gene: TRBJ1-5
d_gene: .
abundance: .
CDR3aa: CASTNLWQGNQPQHF
CDR3nt: TGTGCCAGCACCAACCTTTGGCAGGGCAATCAGCCCCAGCATTTT

v_gene: TRBV6-5
j_gene: TRBJ2-7
d_gene: .
abundance: few
CDR3aa: CASSYSRRGAGEQYF
CDR3nt: TGTGCCAGCAGTTACTCGAGAAGGGGGGCCGGAGAGCAGTACTTC

v_gene: TRBV5-5
j_gene: TRBJ2-5
d_gene: TRBD2
abundance: .
CDR3aa: CASSLNSLAGRETQYF
CDR3nt: TGTGCCAGCAGCTTGAATTCACTAGCGGGGCGCGAGACCCAGTACTTC

v_gene: TRBV4-3
j_gene: TRBJ2-3
d_gene: .
abundance: .
CDR3aa: CASSQRFGGPDTQYF
CDR3nt: TGCGCCAGCAGCCAAAGGTTCGGGGGCCCAGATACGCAGTATTTT

v_gene: TRBV9
j_gene: TRBJ1-4
d_gene: .
abundance: .
CDR3aa: CASSSYPGEKLFF
CDR3nt: TGTGCCAGCAGTTCATACCCCGGAGAAAAACTGTTTTTT

v_gene: TRBV7-9
j_gene: TRBJ2-7
d_gene: .
abundance: .
CDR3aa: CASSLGRQDAKYF
CDR3nt: TGTGCCAGCAGCTTAGGGAGACAGGACGCGAAGTACTTC

v_gene: TRBV14
j_gene: TRBJ2-7
d_gene: .
abundance: .
CDR3aa: CASSPRTGLGSYEQYF
CDR3nt: TGTGCCAGCAGCCCGAGGACGGGGCTGGGCTCCTACGAGCAGTACTTC

v_gene: TRBV18
j_gene: TRBJ2-7
d_gene: .
abundance: .
CDR3aa: CASSEGGYEQYF
CDR3nt: TGTGCCAGCTCAGAGGGGGGATACGAGCAGTACTTC

v_gene: TRBV7-2
j_gene: TRBJ2-7
d_gene: .
abundance: .
CDR3aa: CASSLGAGPYEQYF
CDR3nt: TGTGCCAGCAGCTTAGGGGCAGGTCCCTACGAGCAGTACTTC

v_gene: TRBV6-5
j_gene: TRBJ2-5
d_gene: .
abundance: .
CDR3aa: CASSYSMSGQETQYF
CDR3nt: TGTGCCAGCAGTTACTCGATGTCCGGGCAAGAGACCCAGTACTTC

v_gene: TRBV29-1
j_gene: TRBJ2-7
d_gene: .
abundance: few
CDR3aa: CSVERQGPQTYEQYF
CDR3nt: TGCAGCGTTGAACGGCAGGGCCCCCAAACCTACGAGCAGTACTTC

v_gene: TRBV28
j_gene: TRBJ1-1
d_gene: .
abundance: .
CDR3aa: CASRLEGGRNAEAFF
CDR3nt: TGTGCCAGCAGACTCGAGGGAGGGAGGAACGCTGAAGCTTTCTTT

v_gene: TRBV6-6
j_gene: TRBJ1-5
d_gene: .
abundance: .
CDR3aa: CASSRTVPQPQHF
CDR3nt: TGTGCCAGCAGTCGGACAGTTCCTCAGCCCCAGCATTTT

v_gene: TRBV19
j_gene: TRBJ1-4
d_gene: .
abundance: .
CDR3aa: CASSFLGGEKLFF
CDR3nt: TGTGCCAGTAGTTTCCTCGGGGGTGAAAAACTGTTTTTT

v_gene: TRBV23-1
j_gene: TRBJ2-2
d_gene: .
abundance: .
CDR3aa: CASSQARQAGTGELFF
CDR3nt: TGCGCCAGCAGTCAGGCCCGACAGGCTGGCACCGGGGAGCTGTTTTTT

v_gene: TRBV27
j_gene: TRBJ1-4
d_gene: .
abundance: .
CDR3aa: CASRLYGDAGEKLFF
CDR3nt: TGTGCCAGCAGGCTTTACGGGGATGCGGGAGAAAAACTGTTTTTT

v_gene: TRBV5-1
j_gene: TRBJ2-7
d_gene: .
abundance: .
CDR3aa: CASSLSGNEQYF
CDR3nt: TGCGCCAGCAGCTTGTCGGGAAACGAGCAGTACTTC

v_gene: TRBV6-1
j_gene: TRBJ1-2
d_gene: .
abundance: .
CDR3aa: CASSPVGNYGYTF
CDR3nt: TGTGCCAGCAGTCCGGTGGGGAACTATGGCTACACCTTC

v_gene: TRBV5-6
j_gene: TRBJ1-4
d_gene: TRBD1
abundance: few
CDR3aa: CASSLVTGTNEKLFF
CDR3nt: TGTGCCAGCAGCTTGGTGACAGGGACTAATGAAAAACTGTTTTTT

v_gene: TRBV4-2
j_gene: TRBJ1-2
d_gene: .
abundance: .
CDR3aa: CASSQEYLAGYTF
CDR3nt: TGTGCCAGCAGCCAAGAGTACCTGGCTGGCTACACCTTC

v_gene: TRBV19
j_gene: TRBJ2-1
d_gene: TRBD2
abundance: .
CDR3aa: CASSISGGGAPNEQFF
CDR3nt: TGTGCCAGTAGTATTTCGGGCGGGGGGGCACCAAATGAGCAGTTCTTC

v_gene: TRBV7-2
j_gene: TRBJ1-1
d_gene: .
abundance: .
CDR3aa: CASSLERMNTEAFF
CDR3nt: TGTGCCAGCAGCTTAGAAAGGATGAACACTGAAGCTTTCTTT

v_gene: TRBV11-2
j_gene: TRBJ2-3
d_gene: .
abundance: .
CDR3aa: CASSPGAHYGADTQYF
CDR3nt: TGTGCCAGCAGCCCCGGGGCGCACTATGGGGCAGATACGCAGTATTTT

v_gene: TRBV11-1
j_gene: TRBJ1-2
d_gene: TRBD1
abundance: .
CDR3aa: CASSHTGLVAGGFGYTF
CDR3nt: TGTGCCAGCAGCCATACGGGGCTTGTGGCAGGGGGCTTTGGCTACACCTTC

v_gene: TRBV21-1
j_gene: TRBJ2-1
d_gene: .
abundance: .
CDR3aa: CASSKRQGYNEQFF
CDR3nt: TGTGCCAGCAGCAAACGCCAGGGGTACAATGAGCAGTTCTTC

v_gene: TRBV10-1
j_gene: TRBJ2-7
d_gene: .
abundance: .
CDR3aa: CASAGGLSSSYEQYF
CDR3nt: TGCGCCAGCGCCGGAGGGCTGTCTAGCTCCTACGAGCAGTACTTC

v_gene: TRBV6-1
j_gene: TRBJ2-3
d_gene: TRBD2
abundance: .
CDR3aa: CAGRGASTDTQYF
CDR3nt: TGTGCCGGGCGGGGGGCTAGCACAGATACGCAGTATTTT

v_gene: TRBV30
j_gene: TRBJ1-2
d_gene: .
abundance: .
CDR3aa: CAWSPRTDGYTF
CDR3nt: TGTGCCTGGAGTCCCCGGACAGATGGCTACACCTTC

v_gene: TRBV7-6
j_gene: TRBJ2-2
d_gene: .
abundance: .
CDR3aa: CASSLGPGELFF
CDR3nt: TGTGCCAGCAGCTTAGGTCCCGGGGAGCTGTTTTTT

v_gene: TRBV6-6
j_gene: TRBJ2-1
d_gene: TRBD1
abundance: .
CDR3aa: CASSQRQGAGSEQFF
CDR3nt: TGTGCCAGCAGTCAACGACAGGGGGCCGGATCTGAGCAGTTCTTC

v_gene: TRBV6-6
j_gene: TRBJ1-2
d_gene: .
abundance: .
CDR3aa: CASSAYSGGTYGYTF
CDR3nt: TGTGCCAGCAGTGCGTACTCTGGAGGCACCTATGGCTACACCTTC

v_gene: TRBV9
j_gene: TRBJ1-2
d_gene: .
abundance: .
CDR3aa: CASSVDFRDRGYTF
CDR3nt: TGTGCCAGCAGCGTAGATTTTAGGGATCGGGGCTACACCTTC

v_gene: TRBV2
j_gene: TRBJ1-6
d_gene: TRBD1
abundance: .
CDR3aa: CASSPDRVNSPLHF
CDR3nt: TGTGCCAGCAGTCCTGACAGGGTAAATTCACCCCTCCACTTT

v_gene: TRBV7-9
j_gene: TRBJ2-7
d_gene: TRBD2
abundance: .
CDR3aa: CASSLGGGRVSYEQYF
CDR3nt: TGTGCCAGCAGCTTAGGGGGCGGGAGGGTTTCCTACGAGCAGTACTTC

v_gene: TRBV5-1
j_gene: TRBJ1-2
d_gene: .
abundance: .
CDR3aa: CASSPGDPLYGYTF
CDR3nt: TGCGCCAGCAGCCCTGGGGATCCCCTCTATGGCTACACCTTC

v_gene: TRBV7-9
j_gene: TRBJ1-2
d_gene: .
abundance: .
CDR3aa: CASSPPIFYGYTF
CDR3nt: TGTGCCAGCAGCCCCCCCATATTCTATGGCTACACCTTC

v_gene: TRBV19
j_gene: TRBJ2-3
d_gene: TRBD2
abundance: .
CDR3aa: CASSPVGGNTQYF
CDR3nt: TGTGCCAGTAGTCCCGTCGGGGGGAACACGCAGTATTTT

v_gene: TRBV29-1
j_gene: TRBJ1-2
d_gene: .
abundance: .
CDR3aa: CSALPTAGVGDYGYTF
CDR3nt: TGCAGCGCTCTACCCACCGCAGGGGTGGGGGACTATGGCTACACCTTC

v_gene: TRBV6-1
j_gene: TRBJ2-1
d_gene: TRBD2
abundance: .
CDR3aa: CASSEGASGRAGGEQFF
CDR3nt: TGTGCCAGCAGTGAAGGGGCCAGCGGGAGGGCCGGGGGTGAGCAGTTCTTC

v_gene: TRBV9
j_gene: TRBJ2-7
d_gene: .
abundance: .
CDR3aa: CASSVAPDSYEQYF
CDR3nt: TGTGCCAGCAGCGTAGCCCCCGACTCCTACGAGCAGTACTTC

v_gene: TRBV7-2
j_gene: TRBJ1-3
d_gene: TRBD1
abundance: .
CDR3aa: CASSRWSTGGRTGNTIYF
CDR3nt: TGTGCCAGCAGCCGTTGGTCGACAGGGGGCAGAACTGGAAACACCATATATTTT

v_gene: TRBV19
j_gene: TRBJ1-5
d_gene: .
abundance: .
CDR3aa: CASSIEDSATNQPQHF
CDR3nt: TGTGCCAGTAGTATAGAGGACAGCGCCACAAATCAGCCCCAGCATTTT

v_gene: TRBV7-6
j_gene: TRBJ1-6
d_gene: TRBD1
abundance: .
CDR3aa: CASNLGQGGSPLHF
CDR3nt: TGTGCCAGCAACCTTGGACAGGGAGGTTCACCCCTCCACTTT

v_gene: TRBV6-6
j_gene: TRBJ2-7
d_gene: .
abundance: once
CDR3aa: CASSFKLSSYEQYF
CDR3nt: TGTGCCAGCAGTTTCAAACTAAGCTCCTACGAGCAGTACTTC

v_gene: TRBV5-1
j_gene: TRBJ2-3
d_gene: .
abundance: .
CDR3aa: CASSRSTDTQYF
CDR3nt: TGCGCCAGCAGCCGATCCACAGATACGCAGTATTTT

v_gene: TRBV7-9
j_gene: TRBJ2-6
d_gene: .
abundance: .
CDR3aa: CASTGANVLTF
CDR3nt: TGTGCCAGCACTGGGGCCAACGTCCTGACTTTC

v_gene: TRBV7-9
j_gene: TRBJ2-7
d_gene: .
abundance: .
CDR3aa: CASSLTWGPYEQYF
CDR3nt: TGTGCCAGCAGCTTAACCTGGGGTCCCTACGAGCAGTACTTC

v_gene: TRBV6-5
j_gene: TRBJ2-5
d_gene: .
abundance: once
CDR3aa: CASSSTVPGETQYF
CDR3nt: TGTGCCAGCAGTTCCACTGTCCCCGGGGAGACCCAGTACTTC